These 31 T cell receptor beta chains share one sample of origin, sequenced in a study of blood T cells in healthy people across ages. A sample-barcoded 5' primer and a J-beta primer mix were used in a second PCR of about 7 to 12 cycles. TCRdb reprocessed the 5' RACE reads with MiXCR, giving one entry per CDR3 protein. The table has 1.5 million to 2 million distinct CDR3 sequences, about two fifths seen once. The material sequenced was blood. These receptors all stem from a human donor in good health.

This clonotype has a handful of counts. This sequence joins TRBV24-1 and TRBJ1-5; 9 nucleotides line up with TRBD1. The CDR3 is 18 residues long. The ends lost 0 bases at V and 5 bases at J; junction bases unmatched: 10. Germline V gene lookup returns CDR1 KGHDR and CDR2 SFDVKD. CDR3 residues: CATSDLQSRDRAHQPQHF. As DNA, the CDR3 is TGTGCCACCAGTGATTTGCAAAGCCGGGACAGGGCGCATCAGCCCCAGCATTTT.

The chain carries TRBV7-3 and TRBJ2-3; D is ambiguous. V dropped 4 bases and J dropped 2 bases, with 7 bases sitting between them. CDR1 and CDR2 from the germline V gene are SGHTA and FQGTGA. The CDR3 contains 13 residues. CDR3 protein: CASSWAVTDTQYF. The CDR3 DNA reads as TGTGCCAGCAGCTGGGCTGTCACAGATACGCAGTATTTT.

There are a few counts of this clonotype. The chain joins TRBV4-1 to TRBJ2-4; D possibly corresponds to TRBD1 (6 bases). The DNA matches TRBJ2-7 better at its end, which makes the J call doubtful. From germline, CDR1 is MGHRA and CDR2 YSYEKL. The CDR3 runs to 13 residues. CDR3 in amino acids: CASSQHQGLEQYF. The CDR3 bases are TGCGCCAGCAGCCAACATCAGGGGCTCGAGCAGTACTTC.

The chain is built from TRBV20-1 and TRBJ2-7; TRBD1 matches 8 bases. The CDR3 sequence is 14 residues long. V lost 5 bases, J lost 0 bases, and 6 bases stayed unmatched. The germline gives CDR1 DFQATT, CDR2 SNEGSKA (reference sequence). The chain's CDR3 is CSALQTGGSYEQYF. CDR3 in DNA: TGCAGTGCTCTTCAAACAGGGGGCTCCTACGAGCAGTACTTC.

In its sample, this clonotype was seen a few times. The gene calls are TRBV7-2 and TRBJ2-1; D uncertain. The germline V gene encodes CDR1 SGHTA and CDR2 FQGNSA. The CDR3 totals 19 residues. Trimming pared 2 bases from V and 6 bases from J, leaving 26 bases between. Written as DNA, the CDR3 is TGTGCCAGCAGCTTAAATGCCAAGGCCTCCATAAGATACTCCAATGAGCAGTTCTTC. Translation: CASSLNAKASIRYSNEQFF. Combining the CDR3 with reference TRBV7-2 and TRBJ2-1 gives the whole variable domain GAGVSQSPSNKVTEKGKDVELRCDPISGHTALYWYRQSLGQGLEFLIYFQGNSAPDKSGLPSDRFSAERTGGSVSTLTIQRTQQEDSAVYLCASSLNAKASIRYSNEQFFGPGTRLTVL.

V and J are TRBV7-8 and TRBJ2-5; 8 bases are a match to TRBD2. TRBJ2-7 matches the DNA end more closely, so the J call is doubtful. The CDR3 length is 16 residues. From germline, CDR1 is SGHVS and CDR2 FQNEAQ. Here the CDR3 DNA reads TGTGCCAGCAGCGTAAGATTTAGCGGGGACTCCTACGAGCAGTACTTC. It specifies CASSVRFSGDSYEQYF.

V is TRBV10-3 and J is TRBJ1-2; D not resolved. The V and J ends lost 7 bases and 7 bases respectively, with 22 bases between them. The V gene's germline CDR1 is ENHRY and CDR2 SYGVKD. This CDR3 region has 15 residues. As DNA, the CDR3 is TGTGCCATCAAAAGCTCTTACAGAGTGGCCGTTGGCTACACCTTC. The encoded protein is CAIKSSYRVAVGYTF.

The chain recombines TRBV10-3 with TRBJ2-1; possible D gene TRBD1, 5 bases. The V end lost 6 bases, the J end lost 7 bases, and 16 bases lay between the germline ends. In germline, CDR1 is ENHRY, CDR2 SYGVKD. The CDR3 extends over 14 amino acids. The CDR3 sequence: CAIRQETEANEQFF. As DNA, the CDR3 is TGTGCCATCAGGCAGGAGACAGAAGCTAATGAGCAGTTCTTC.

The rearrangement uses TRBV4-2 and TRBJ1-2, with D possibly matching TRBD1 (6 bases). V dropped 1 base and J dropped 8 bases, with 26 bases sitting between them. CDR3 length equals 18 residues. Germline CDR1 LGHNA, CDR2 YNFKEQ. The CDR3 is CASSQARGQSSFHSGYTF. The CDR3 DNA follows: TGTGCCAGCAGCCAAGCCCGGGGGCAATCGTCTTTCCACTCCGGCTACACCTTC.

This clonotype has ten or more counts. The chain recombines TRBV29-1 with TRBJ2-7; TRBD2 matches at 8 bases. J gave up 3 bases and V 7 bases, and 11 bases lay outside the gene matches. The germline V gene has CDR1 SQVTM and CDR2 ANQGSEA. This CDR3 has 14 amino acids. The CDR3 here is CSATTSGSYYEQYF. The CDR3 region has the DNA TGCAGCGCAACCACCAGCGGGAGCTACTACGAGCAGTACTTC.

The chain carries TRBV2 and TRBJ2-3; 10 positions match TRBD2. CDR3 length equals 13 residues. CDR1 and CDR2 from the germline V gene are SNHLY and FYNNEI. Germline trimming cut 10 bases from V and 2 bases from J; bases unmatched to any gene: 3. CDR3 region: CATLAGATDTQYF. The CDR3 DNA sequence: TGTGCCACGCTAGCGGGAGCCACAGATACGCAGTATTTT.

The J gene is TRBJ1-2, the V gene TRBV12-3 or TRBV12-4, with 8 bases identical to TRBD1. The ends lost 5 bases at V and 9 bases at J; junction bases unmatched: 8. The CDR3 has 13 residues. The CDR3 DNA is TGTGCCAGCAGTATCGGGACAGGCGGGAGCTACACCTTC. This encodes CASSIGTGGSYTF.

The gene calls are TRBV6-6 and TRBJ1-2; TRBD1 matches at 7 bases. The CDR3 sequence is 17 residues long. J gave up 2 bases and V 1 base, and 10 bases lay outside the gene matches. The V gene's germline CDR1 is MNHNY and CDR2 SVGAGI (reference sequence). The CDR3 bases are TGTGCCAGCAGTTACTTCTTCACAGGGGATGGCAACTATGGCTACACCTTC. Its translation: CASSYFFTGDGNYGYTF.

This clonotype was counted between two and nine times. V and J are TRBV7-2 and TRBJ2-6, with no clear D. V was clipped by 5 bases and J by 7 bases, with 6 bases between them. CDR1 and CDR2 from the germline V gene are SGHTA and FQGNSA. The CDR3 is 12 amino acids. The chain's CDR3 is CASSPPANVLTF. The CDR3 DNA sequence: TGTGCCAGCAGCCCGCCAGCCAACGTCCTGACTTTC.

V usage is TRBV7-2 and J usage is TRBJ2-3; 8 bases align to TRBD2. CDR1 and CDR2 from the germline V gene are SGHTA and FQGNSA. V was pared by 3 bases and J by 5 bases, with 10 bases of the junction left unmatched. This CDR3 spans 16 amino acids. CDR3 nucleotide sequence: TGTGCCAGCAGCTTGAGCATGGGACTAGGCAGAGATACGCAGTATTTT. This codes for CASSLSMGLGRDTQYF.

The V call is TRBV7-9, the J call TRBJ2-3; 9 bases agree with TRBD2. The CDR3 sequence is 14 residues long. Germline V gene lookup returns CDR1 SEHNR and CDR2 FQNEAQ (reference sequence). V lost 4 bases, J lost 5 bases, and 4 bases stayed unmatched. The CDR3 is CASSSGLAIDTQYF. For the CDR3, the DNA is TGTGCCAGCAGCTCTGGACTAGCGATAGATACGCAGTATTTT.

This clonotype turned up a few times. The DNA of the CDR3 is TGTGCCAGCAGCCCGGACAGGGGAGGCTCCCCTAAAGGCTACACCTTC. This codes for CASSPDRGGSPKGYTF. The chain links TRBV7-9 to TRBJ1-2; 9 nucleotides match TRBD1. The V and J ends lost 5 bases and 8 bases, in that order; junction bases with no gene match: 15. The CDR3 covers 16 residues. The V gene's germline CDR1 is SEHNR and CDR2 FQNEAQ (reference sequence).

This clonotype was found a few times. The V gene is TRBV29-1, the J gene TRBJ1-2, with 7 bases that match TRBD1. The CDR3 is 16 amino acids. The V and J ends lost 1 base and 2 bases, in that order; junction bases with no gene match: 10. The germline gives CDR1 SQVTM, CDR2 ANQGSEA. The DNA for the CDR3 is TGCAGCGTTGAAGTGGAGTGGGCAGGGGGAAACTATGGCTACACCTTC. Translated: CSVEVEWAGGNYGYTF. Full variable domain (rest looked up from reference TRBV29-1 and TRBJ1-2): SAVISQKPSRDICQRGTSLTIQCQVDSQVTMMFWYRQQPGQSLTLIATANQGSEATYESGFVIDKFPISRPNLTFSTLTVSNMSPEDSSIYLCSVEVEWAGGNYGYTFGSGTRLTVV.

The V call is TRBV10-3, the J call TRBJ1-1; D is ambiguous. Germline CDR1 reads ENHRY; CDR2 reads SYGVKD. The V end was cut by 5 bases, the J end by 4 bases, with 14 bases between. There are 14 residues in the CDR3. The CDR3 protein is CAISSITEGTEAFF. In nucleotides, the CDR3 is TGTGCCATCAGTTCGATCACAGAGGGCACTGAAGCTTTCTTT.

The rearrangement links TRBV12-3 or TRBV12-4 to TRBJ2-1; TRBD2 agrees at 8 bases. V gave up 3 bases and J gave up 12 bases; unmatched junction bases: 7. The CDR3 is 13 amino acids. Written as DNA, the CDR3 is TGTGCCAGCAGTTTCCGAGAGAGCGGGGGGCAGTTCTTC. As protein: CASSFRESGGQFF.

The V and J genes are TRBV29-1 and TRBJ2-5; a possible D gene is TRBD1 (5 bases). The last part of the DNA fits TRBJ2-7 better; the J call may be wrong. Germline V gene data show CDR1 as SQVTM and CDR2 as ANQGSEA. This CDR3 has 11 amino acids. The CDR3 DNA reads as TGCAGCGCCGGACATAATGGCGAGCAGTACTTC. Amino acids: CSAGHNGEQYF.

The chain is built from TRBV9 and TRBJ1-1, with 9 bases fitting TRBD1. The junction had 1 base not matched to a gene; V was cut back by 0 bases and J by 1 base. Germline lookup yields CDR1 SGDLS and CDR2 YYNGEE. The CDR3 is 15 residues long. The CDR3 sequence: CASSVGGQGNTEAFF. CDR3 coding DNA: TGTGCCAGCAGCGTAGGGGGACAGGGGAACACTGAAGCTTTCTTT.

V and J are TRBV7-2 and TRBJ2-3, with D perhaps matching TRBD2 (6 bases). The CDR3 loop spans 17 amino acids. Trimming removed 2 bases at V and 6 bases at J, with 21 bases between. Germline CDR1 and CDR2: SGHTA and FQGNSA. DNA for the CDR3: TGTGCCAGCAGCTTAAGGATTGTCGGGAGTCGTGGTGATACGCAGTATTTT. Residues: CASSLRIVGSRGDTQYF.

The chain recombines TRBV28 with TRBJ1-4, with D possibly being TRBD1 (6 bases). The CDR3 totals 15 residues. CDR1 and CDR2 from the germline V gene are MDHEN and SYDVKM. The V end lost 3 bases, the J end lost 10 bases, and 18 bases lay between the germline ends. This chain's CDR3 is CASSFQGGTEGKLFF. CDR3 in DNA: TGTGCCAGCAGTTTCCAAGGGGGGACGGAGGGAAAACTGTTTTTT.

The chain recombines TRBV10-3 with TRBJ2-1; D may be TRBD1 (6 bases). The CDR3 spans 14 residues. In germline, CDR1 is ENHRY, CDR2 SYGVKD. DNA of the CDR3: TGTACCAGCCTTTCACAACAGGGAGACAATGAGCAGTTCTTC. It encodes CTSLSQQGDNEQFF.

A note on this clonotype: A read error is possible here, since a much larger clone lies one base away. V and J are TRBV7-3 and TRBJ2-3; D not certain. In germline, CDR1 is SGHTA, CDR2 FQGTGA. The CDR3 contains 12 residues. The CDR3 region is CASGLPPDTQYF. The CDR3 bases are TGTGCCAGCGGCTTACCCCCAGATACGCAGTATTTT.

The chain recombines TRBV12-3 or TRBV12-4 with TRBJ2-5; D possibly corresponds to TRBD2 (6 bases). The CDR3 loop spans 15 amino acids. V gave up 3 bases and J gave up 5 bases, with 16 bases separating them. The CDR3 loop is CASSFLGGVGETQYF. As DNA, the CDR3 is TGTGCCAGCAGTTTTCTCGGCGGGGTGGGGGAGACCCAGTACTTC.

A few counts support this clonotype. This sequence joins TRBV4-1 and TRBJ1-2, with D perhaps matching TRBD1 (5 bases). CDR1 and CDR2 from the germline V gene are MGHRA and YSYEKL. CDR3 size: 17 residues. Trimming removed 1 base at V and 2 bases at J, with 17 bases between. The CDR3 region has the DNA TGCGCCAGCAGCCAAGTCCCGGGGCAGGATCTAAACTATGGCTACACCTTC. It yields the protein CASSQVPGQDLNYGYTF.

V gene TRBV7-8 combines with J gene TRBJ2-7; 9 nucleotides align to TRBD1. The CDR3 sequence is 16 residues long. Germline loops: CDR1 SGHVS, CDR2 FQNEAQ. V lost 3 bases and J lost 2; bases outside the gene matches: 8. The CDR3 loop reads CASSLEDGTGPYEQYF. The CDR3 DNA sequence: TGTGCCAGCAGCTTGGAGGACGGGACAGGGCCCTACGAGCAGTACTTC.

This chain uses TRBV20-1 with TRBJ1-2; no firm D call. With 3 bases removed from V and 7 bases from J, the gap between germline ends came to 12 bases. This CDR3 spans 12 amino acids. Germline CDR1 is DFQATT and CDR2 is SNEGSKA (reference sequence). The DNA for the CDR3 is TGCAGTGCTAGTTGGCAATTTGGTGGCTACACCTTC. It translates to CSASWQFGGYTF.

The chain couples TRBV7-6 to TRBJ1-1; the D is unclear. The CDR3 consists of 15 residues. V was shortened by 3 bases and J by 3 bases, with 14 bases between the two germline ends. Germline assignment: CDR1 SGHVS and CDR2 FNYEAQ. CDR3: CASSFRASGDTEAFF. The CDR3 nucleotides are TGTGCCAGCAGCTTCCGGGCCAGCGGCGACACTGAAGCTTTCTTT.